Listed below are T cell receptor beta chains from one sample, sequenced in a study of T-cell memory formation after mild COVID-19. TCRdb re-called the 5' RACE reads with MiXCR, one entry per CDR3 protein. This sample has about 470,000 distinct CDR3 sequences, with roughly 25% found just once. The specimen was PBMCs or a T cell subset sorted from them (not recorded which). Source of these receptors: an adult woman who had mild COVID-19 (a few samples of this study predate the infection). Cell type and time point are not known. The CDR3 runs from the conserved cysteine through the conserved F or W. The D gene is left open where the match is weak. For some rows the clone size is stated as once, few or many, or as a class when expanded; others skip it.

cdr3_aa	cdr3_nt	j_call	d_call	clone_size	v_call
CASSGGQIYNEQFF	TGTGCCAGCAGTGGGGGACAGATTTACAATGAGCAGTTCTTC	TRBJ2-1	TRBD1	.	TRBV12-3/TRBV12-4
CASSQVVLGGTINTEAFF	TGCGCCAGCAGCCAAGTGGTATTGGGGGGAACAATAAACACTGAAGCTTTCTTT	TRBJ1-1	.	few	TRBV4-1
CSASGGQGRQETQYF	TGCAGTGCTAGCGGAGGGCAGGGTAGGCAAGAGACCCAGTACTTC	TRBJ2-5	.	few	TRBV20-1
CAWSVTGMETQYF	TGTGCCTGGAGTGTAACCGGTATGGAGACCCAGTACTTC	TRBJ2-5	.	.	TRBV30
CASSPPPETQYF	TGTGCCAGCAGCCCCCCCCCAGAGACCCAGTACTTC	TRBJ2-5	.	few	TRBV7-8
CASSFDGNSPLHF	TGTGCCAGCAGCTTCGACGGGAATTCACCCCTCCACTTT	TRBJ1-6	.	few	TRBV3-1
CSEGTWEEKTQYF	TGCAGCGAGGGGACTTGGGAAGAGAAGACCCAGTACTTC	TRBJ2-5	.	.	TRBV29-1
CASSPGTSGSETQYF	TGTGCCAGCAGCCCAGGGACTAGCGGGAGTGAGACCCAGTACTTC	TRBJ2-5	TRBD2	.	TRBV7-3
CASSLIAGDTQYF	TGTGCCAGCAGCTTGATAGCGGGAGATACGCAGTATTTT	TRBJ2-3	TRBD2	.	TRBV7-3
CASSAGLAGAGEQFF	TGTGCCAGCAGCGCGGGACTAGCGGGAGCGGGTGAGCAGTTCTTC	TRBJ2-1	TRBD2	few	TRBV7-2
CASSVALSAGVAFF	TGTGCCAGCAGCGTAGCGTTGTCGGCAGGGGTAGCTTTCTTT	TRBJ1-1	.	.	TRBV9
CASSPAGGAYEQYF	TGCGCCAGCAGCCCCGCCGGGGGGGCCTACGAGCAGTACTTC	TRBJ2-7	TRBD2	.	TRBV4-3